The T cell receptor (beta chain) described here comes from a study of response to subunit inactivated influenza vaccine. Study results and limitations: Each seasonal flu vaccination may recruit only limited new T cells, authors suggested.

MiXCR, applied by TCRdb to the RT-PCR reads, yields one record per CDR3 protein. The table includes about 520,000 distinct CDR3 sequences, roughly 7.9% detected once. This clonotype was picked up a small number of times. The antigen remains undetermined. Sequenced here: PBMCs from blood, sampled less than 30 months after vaccination. The TCR originated in a man in his fifties or sixties who received an inactivated influenza vaccine.

The CDR3 DNA reads as TGTGCCAGCAGTCCTACAGGGGGACGCAATCAGCCCCAGCATTTT. Its protein is CASSPTGGRNQPQHF. This chain links TRBV6-1 with TRBJ1-5; 8 positions agree with TRBD1. Germline trimming cut 5 bases from V and 2 bases from J; bases unmatched to any gene: 5. From germline, CDR1 is MNHNS and CDR2 SASEGT. The CDR3 is made up of 15 amino acids.